This section outlines one T cell receptor beta chain sequence together with its context. Its antigen is not identified. Clones were read by immunoSEQ multiplex PCR, and TCRdb kept only the in-frame ones, dropping some. In the table there are about 610,000 clones, approximately 96% of which are singletons. The entry originates in a study of shared clonotypes between healthy human individuals. The wider study: Donor composition was two women and three men, aged 18 to 49.

CD45RO-negative CD8 cells positively selected for CCR7 made up the naive population, which excluded terminally differentiated effector memory CD45RA+ cells. V gave up 3 bases and J gave up 6 bases, with 3 bases separating them. The CDR3 covers 10 residues. Germline CDR1 and CDR2: MNHEY and SMNVEV (reference sequence). Overall study results and limits: Inspection by rarefaction showed sorted-subset sequencing to be incomplete despite large depth. Clonotype sharing across four donors was observed for 4% to 6.5% of naive CD4 clonotypes. Donor clonotype sharing was expected to depend on sequencing depth.

Input material: naive CD8+ T cells sorted from blood. The receptor was derived from a woman aged 30 to 39 in good health. This sequence joins TRBV27 and TRBJ2-7; D gene unclear. The DNA of the CDR3 is TGTGCCAGCAGTTTCGGCGAGCAGTACTTC. Protein sequence: CASSFGEQYF.